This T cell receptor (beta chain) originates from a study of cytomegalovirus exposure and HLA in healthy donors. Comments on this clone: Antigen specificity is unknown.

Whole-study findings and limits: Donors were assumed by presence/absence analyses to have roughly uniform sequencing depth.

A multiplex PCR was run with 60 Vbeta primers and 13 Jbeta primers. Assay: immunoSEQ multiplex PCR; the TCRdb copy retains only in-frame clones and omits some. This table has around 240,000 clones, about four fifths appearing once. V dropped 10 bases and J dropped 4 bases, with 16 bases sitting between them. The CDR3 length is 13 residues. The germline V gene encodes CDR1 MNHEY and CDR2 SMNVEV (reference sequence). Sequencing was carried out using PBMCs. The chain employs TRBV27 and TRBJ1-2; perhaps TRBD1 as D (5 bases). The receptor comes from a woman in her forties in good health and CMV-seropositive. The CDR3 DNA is TGTGCCACCCGGCAGGGCGAGGTCTATGGCTACACCTTC. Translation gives CATRQGEVYGYTF.